A single sample gave rise to the 18 T cell receptor beta chains below, sequenced in a study of regulatory T cells in long-lasting Graves disease. Time point meaning: newly diagnosed GD, antithyroid drugs for less than 3 months. The authors made the TCR library using RNA they extracted from PBMCs. With iRepertoire HTBI primers and Arm-PCR of CDR3 regions, TCR beta libraries were built. Each CDR3 protein gets one entry after TCRdb re-called the multiplex PCR reads with MiXCR. The profile shows almost 450,000 distinct CDR3 sequences, roughly 15% of them singletons. These same records also appear under a second study, on T cells in Graves' hyperthyroidism and ophthalmopathy.

Sequencing used peripheral blood mononuclear cells (PBMCs), obtained at new diagnosis, from a patient treated with antithyroid drugs. All receptors derive from a woman in her 30s with Graves disease.

The table lists this clonotype with many counts. The chain uses TRBV6-1 and TRBJ1-3; 9 bases are shared with TRBD1. In germline, CDR1 is MNHNS, CDR2 SASEGT. The CDR3 is 13 amino acids. V dropped 5 bases and J dropped 7; count of bases not matched to a gene: 3. The CDR3 sequence: CASSRTGENTIYF. In nucleotides, the CDR3 is TGTGCCAGCAGTCGGACAGGGGAGAACACCATATATTTT.

The chain couples TRBV27 to TRBJ2-1; TRBD2 might be the D (5 bases). Trimming stripped 6 bases from V and 2 bases from J, with 14 bases between. Germline assignment: CDR1 MNHEY and CDR2 SMNVEV (reference sequence). This CDR3 has 15 residues. The CDR3 region is CASRNPGGPYNEQFF. The CDR3 coding sequence is TGTGCCAGCAGGAACCCGGGCGGGCCCTACAATGAGCAGTTCTTC.

The chain joins TRBV4-1 to TRBJ2-1, with TRBD2 identical over 14 bases. Per germline, CDR1 MGHRA and CDR2 YSYEKL. Trimming removed 1 base from V and 7 bases from J; junction bases left unmatched: 9. CDR3 length: 18 residues. The CDR3 here is CASSQAPGLAGVRNEQFF. As DNA, the CDR3 is TGCGCCAGCAGCCAAGCCCCGGGACTAGCGGGAGTTAGGAATGAGCAGTTCTTC.

This clonotype was counted at least ten times. This rearrangement joins TRBV7-3 to TRBJ1-4; D uncertain. CDR1 SGHTA and CDR2 FQGTGA come from the germline V gene. This CDR3 is built from 13 residues. V gave up 5 bases and J gave up 7 bases, with 11 bases separating them. The CDR3 protein is CASSRSRGEKLFF. As DNA, the CDR3 is TGTGCCAGCAGCCGATCACGGGGTGAAAAACTGTTTTTT.

This clonotype came up many times. V is TRBV27 and J is TRBJ1-2; D is uncertain. Germline V CDR1 and CDR2: MNHEY, SMNVEV (reference sequence). V lost 2 bases and J 5 bases, leaving 9 bases between the germline ends. CDR3 length: 13 amino acids. The DNA for the CDR3 is TGTGCCAGCAGTTTAAACAGCCTATATGGCTACACCTTC. It is translated as CASSLNSLYGYTF.

This chain joins TRBV15 and TRBJ2-3, with D possibly TRBD2 on 5 matching bases. V was trimmed by 2 bases and J by 4 bases, leaving 16 bases between them. The germline gives CDR1 LNHNV, CDR2 YYDKDF (reference sequence). This CDR3 comprises 16 residues. In DNA form, the CDR3 reads TGTGCCACCAGCAGAACTACTTGGGAGCTTTCAGATACGCAGTATTTT. Its translation is CATSRTTWELSDTQYF.

A few counts support this clonotype. The V gene is TRBV4-2, the J gene TRBJ2-5, with 9 bases matching TRBD2. This CDR3 has 16 residues. V lost 5 bases and J lost 5; bases outside the gene matches: 12. Germline V CDR1 and CDR2: LGHNA, YNFKEQ. CDR3 nucleotides: TGTGCCAGCAGCGAAGTAGCGGGAGTTCTAGCGGAGACCCAGTACTTC. Its translation is CASSEVAGVLAETQYF.

This clonotype was seen repeatedly, ten times or more. The chain couples TRBV3-1 to TRBJ2-3, with D possibly TRBD2 on 6 matching bases. The CDR3 totals 15 residues. Trimming took off 4 bases at V and 0 bases at J, with 11 bases between the two ends. Per germline, CDR1 LGHDT and CDR2 YNNKEL (reference sequence). CDR3 in DNA: TGTGCCAGCAGCCCGGAGGGCCGGAGCACAGATACGCAGTATTTT. The encoded protein is CASSPEGRSTDTQYF.

This clonotype was recorded once. V usage is TRBV9 and J usage is TRBJ2-2; 9 nucleotides match TRBD2. CDR1 is SGDLS and CDR2 is YYNGEE in the germline V gene. Trimming at V came to 3 bases and at J to 8 bases, leaving 5 bases not matched to a gene. The CDR3 spans 14 residues. The DNA for the CDR3 is TGTGCCAGCAGCGCCGGCGGGAGGGTGGGGGAGCTGTTTTTT. The encoded protein is CASSAGGRVGELFF.

Ten or more counts support this clonotype. This chain uses TRBV7-8 with TRBJ1-6, with D unresolved. The germline V and J ends were trimmed by 3 bases and 2 bases, with 5 bases remaining between them. The CDR3 runs 14 residues. Germline CDR1 is SGHVS and CDR2 is FQNEAQ. The CDR3, as DNA: TGTGCCAGCAGCTTCGGTCCCTATAATTCACCCCTCCACTTT. It translates to CASSFGPYNSPLHF.

This clonotype turned up a few times. The rearrangement uses TRBV6-2 or TRBV6-3 and TRBJ1-5, with D possibly matching TRBD1 (5 bases). Trimming took off 3 bases at V and 2 bases at J, with 11 bases between the two ends. This CDR3 is built from 15 residues. Per the germline V gene, CDR1 is MNHEY and CDR2 is SVGEGT. DNA for the CDR3: TGTGCCAGCAGTTATGGAGGGGCCGGCAATCAGCCCCAGCATTTT. This codes for CASSYGGAGNQPQHF.

In this sample, this clonotype turned up many times. This chain connects TRBV5-4 to TRBJ1-1, with D possibly matching TRBD1 (5 bases). The CDR3 contains 16 residues. Germline V lookup: CDR1 SGHNT, CDR2 YYREEE (reference sequence). The V end was cut by 6 bases, the J end by 0 bases, with 18 bases between. The CDR3 nucleotides are TGTGCCAGCAAGGGGAGGGCGTCAGGGATGAACACTGAAGCTTTCTTT. It encodes CASKGRASGMNTEAFF.

Concerning this clonotype itself: A read error may explain this, as a much larger clone is one base away. The CDR3 DNA follows: TGTGCCAGCTCATCACCGGCGTCTGAGGAGACCCAGTACTTC. Translation gives CASSSPASEETQYF. The V gene is TRBV18, the J gene TRBJ2-5; D is uncertain. This CDR3 region has 14 residues. The germline CDR1 and CDR2 sequences are KGHSH and LQKENI.

This clonotype showed up many times. V and J are TRBV27 and TRBJ2-1, with 11 positions matching TRBD2. Germline assignment: CDR1 MNHEY and CDR2 SMNVEV (reference sequence). The length of the CDR3 is 14 residues. V was clipped by 10 bases and J by 9 bases; unmatched bases: 11. The CDR3 DNA follows: TGTGCCACGGGAATAGCGGGAGGGCCTCGTGAGCAGTTCTTC. Its translation: CATGIAGGPREQFF.

This clonotype occurred many times. J is TRBJ1-1 and V is TRBV20-1; D not certain. The length of the CDR3 is 13 residues. V was trimmed by 0 bases and J by 6 bases, leaving 11 bases between them. Germline values: CDR1 DFQATT, CDR2 SNEGSKA (reference sequence). CDR3 sequence (DNA): TGCAGTGCTAGAGATGGTCCCAAGGCTGAAGCTTTCTTT. Translation: CSARDGPKAEAFF.

This clonotype has just a few counts. This may arise from a read error, as a much more abundant clone is one base away. The chain employs TRBV7-9 and TRBJ2-5; weak D call: TRBD1 (6 bases). Germline values: CDR1 SEHNR, CDR2 FQNEAQ (reference sequence). This CDR3 comprises 15 residues. The CDR3 DNA sequence: TGTGCCAGCAGCTTAGTAGGGGGACGTGGAGAGACCCGGTACTTC. This gives the protein CASSLVGGRGETRYF.

There are many counts of this clonotype. The J gene is TRBJ2-1, the V gene TRBV20-1; no clear D gene. Trimming took 1 base from V and 0 from J, leaving 7 bases between them. This CDR3 has 14 residues. Germline lookup yields CDR1 DFQATT and CDR2 SNEGSKA (reference sequence). DNA of the CDR3: TGCAGTGCTAGAGCGGAAAGCTCCTACAATGAGCAGTTCTTC. Its translation is CSARAESSYNEQFF.

This clonotype was found many times. The CDR3 loop is CSVDRTGNTEAFF. CDR3 DNA: TGCAGCGTTGACCGGACGGGGAACACTGAAGCTTTCTTT. This chain uses TRBV29-1 with TRBJ1-1; no firm D call. In germline, CDR1 is SQVTM, CDR2 ANQGSEA. V lost 3 bases and J 1 base, leaving 9 bases between the germline ends. The CDR3 runs 13 residues.